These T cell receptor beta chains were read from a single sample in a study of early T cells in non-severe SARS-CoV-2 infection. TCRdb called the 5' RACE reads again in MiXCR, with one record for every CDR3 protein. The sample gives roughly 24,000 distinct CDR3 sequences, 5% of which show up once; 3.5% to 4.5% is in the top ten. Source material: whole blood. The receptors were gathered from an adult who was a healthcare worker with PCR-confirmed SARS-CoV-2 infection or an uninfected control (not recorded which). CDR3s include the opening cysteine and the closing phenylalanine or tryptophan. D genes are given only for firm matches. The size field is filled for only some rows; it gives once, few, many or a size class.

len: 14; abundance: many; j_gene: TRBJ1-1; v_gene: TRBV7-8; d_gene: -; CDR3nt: TGTGCCAGCAGGCACCTTCAGGAGACCACTGAAGCTTTCTTT; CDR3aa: CASRHLQETTEAFF
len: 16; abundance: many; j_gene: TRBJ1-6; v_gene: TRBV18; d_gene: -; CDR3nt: TGTGCCAGCTCACCTAATCAAGAACAGGGAAATTCACCCCTCCACTTT; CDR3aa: CASSPNQEQGNSPLHF
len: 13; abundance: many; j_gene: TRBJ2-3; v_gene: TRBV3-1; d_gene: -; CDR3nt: TGTGCCAGCAGCCCATCCCTCACAGATACGCAGTATTTT; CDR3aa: CASSPSLTDTQYF
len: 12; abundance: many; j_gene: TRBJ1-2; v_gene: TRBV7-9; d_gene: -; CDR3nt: TGTGCCAGCAGCTTTGGTCAGTTTGGCTACACCTTC; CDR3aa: CASSFGQFGYTF
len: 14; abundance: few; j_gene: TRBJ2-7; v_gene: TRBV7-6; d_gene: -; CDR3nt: TGTGCCAGCAGCTCGGACGGTCTCTCCTACGAGCAGTACTTC; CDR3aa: CASSSDGLSYEQYF
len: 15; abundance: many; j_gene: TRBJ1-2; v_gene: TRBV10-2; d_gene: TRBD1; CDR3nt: TGCGCCAGCAGTGAGACAGGGGGCTGGAGCTATGGCTACACCTTC; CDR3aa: CASSETGGWSYGYTF
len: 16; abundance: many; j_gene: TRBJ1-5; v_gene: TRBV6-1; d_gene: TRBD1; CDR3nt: TGTGCCAGCAGCTCCGGAACAGGGGTAGGGGATCAGCCCCAGCATTTT; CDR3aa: CASSSGTGVGDQPQHF
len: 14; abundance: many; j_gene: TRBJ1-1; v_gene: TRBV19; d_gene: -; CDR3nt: TGTGCCAGTAGTACCCGGACGGGTAACACTGAAGCTTTCTTT; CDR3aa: CASSTRTGNTEAFF
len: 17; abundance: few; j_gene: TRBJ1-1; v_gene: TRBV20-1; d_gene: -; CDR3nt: TGCAGTGCTAGCCGTGGGACGGGACCCTACTTGAACACTGAAGCTTTCTTT; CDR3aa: CSASRGTGPYLNTEAFF
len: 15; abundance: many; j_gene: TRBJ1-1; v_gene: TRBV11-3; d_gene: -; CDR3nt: TGTGCCAGCAGCTTAGGTACAGGGCTCGACACTGAAGCTTTCTTT; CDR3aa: CASSLGTGLDTEAFF
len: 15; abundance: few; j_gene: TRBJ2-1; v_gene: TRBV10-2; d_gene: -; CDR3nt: TGCGCCAGCAGTGAGAAGGTCACAGGTCTTAATGAGCAGTTCTTC; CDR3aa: CASSEKVTGLNEQFF
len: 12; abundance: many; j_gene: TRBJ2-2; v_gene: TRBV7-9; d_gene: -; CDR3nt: TGTGCCAGCAGCTTATTTACCGGGGAGCTGTTTTTT; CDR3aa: CASSLFTGELFF
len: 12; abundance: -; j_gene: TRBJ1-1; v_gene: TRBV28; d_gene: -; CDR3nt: TGTGCCAGCAGTTCCGCGAACACTGAAGCTTTCTTT; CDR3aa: CASSSANTEAFF
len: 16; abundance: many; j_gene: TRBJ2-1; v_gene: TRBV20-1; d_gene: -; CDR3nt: TGCAGTGCTAGAGATCGGCTAGTTGCCGGCCAAAATGAGCAGTTCTTC; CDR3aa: CSARDRLVAGQNEQFF
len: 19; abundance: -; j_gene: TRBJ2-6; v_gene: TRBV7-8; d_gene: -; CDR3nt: TGTGCCAGCAGCTCTCTCCGGGACACGGATGCCTCTGGGGCCAACGTCCTGACTTTC; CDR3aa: CASSSLRDTDASGANVLTF
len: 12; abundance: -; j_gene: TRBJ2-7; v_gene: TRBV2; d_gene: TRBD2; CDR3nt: TGTGCCAGCAGGAGCGGGGGCTACGAGCAGTACTTC; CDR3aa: CASRSGGYEQYF
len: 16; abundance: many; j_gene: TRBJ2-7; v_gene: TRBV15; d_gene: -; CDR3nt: TGTGCCACCAGCAGAGATCGGCGGACAAGGGCCTACGAGCAGTACTTC; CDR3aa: CATSRDRRTRAYEQYF
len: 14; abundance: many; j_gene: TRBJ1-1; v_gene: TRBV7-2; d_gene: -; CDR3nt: TGTGCCAGCAGCGAACAGGGTATGGGCACTGAAGCTTTCTTT; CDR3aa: CASSEQGMGTEAFF
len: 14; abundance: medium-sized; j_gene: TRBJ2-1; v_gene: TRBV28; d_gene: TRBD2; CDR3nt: TGTGCCAGCAGTTCCCTGACTAGCGAAGCTCAGCAGTTCTTC; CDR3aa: CASSSLTSEAQQFF
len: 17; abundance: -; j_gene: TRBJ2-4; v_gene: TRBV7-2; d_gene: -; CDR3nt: TGTGCCAGCAGCTTAGCGCGACAAGCCATAGCCAAAAACATTCAGTACTTC; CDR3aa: CASSLARQAIAKNIQYF
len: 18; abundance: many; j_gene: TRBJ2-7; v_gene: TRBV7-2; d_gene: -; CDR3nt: TGTGCCAGCAGCTTCAGGTTTATTGCGGACGGGGCCAAAAACGAGCAGTACTTC; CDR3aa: CASSFRFIADGAKNEQYF
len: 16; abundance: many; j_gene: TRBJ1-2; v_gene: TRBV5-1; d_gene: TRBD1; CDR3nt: TGCGCCAGCAGCTTGATGGGACAGGCGATTAACTATGGCTACACCTTC; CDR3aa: CASSLMGQAINYGYTF
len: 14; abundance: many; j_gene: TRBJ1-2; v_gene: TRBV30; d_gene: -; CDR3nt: TGTGCCTGGAGTGTATTCCCAGGGCACTATGGCTACACCTTC; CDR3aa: CAWSVFPGHYGYTF
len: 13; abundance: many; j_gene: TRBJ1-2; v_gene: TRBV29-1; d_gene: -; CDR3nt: TGCAGCACTCCCGAGGGAGGGCTTGATGGCTACACCTTC; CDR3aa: CSTPEGGLDGYTF
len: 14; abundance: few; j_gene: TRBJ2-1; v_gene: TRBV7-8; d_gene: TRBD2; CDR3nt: TGTGCCAGCACCTCGCCAGCGGGATACAATGAGCAGTTCTTC; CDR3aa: CASTSPAGYNEQFF
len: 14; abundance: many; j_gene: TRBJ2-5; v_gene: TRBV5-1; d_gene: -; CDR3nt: TGCGCCAGCAGCCTGGGACTTACCCAAGAGACCCAGTACTTC; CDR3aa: CASSLGLTQETQYF
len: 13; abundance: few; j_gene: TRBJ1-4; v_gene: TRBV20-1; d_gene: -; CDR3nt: TGCAGTGCCGGGGGGGTCACTAATGAAAAACTGTTTTTT; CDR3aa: CSAGGVTNEKLFF
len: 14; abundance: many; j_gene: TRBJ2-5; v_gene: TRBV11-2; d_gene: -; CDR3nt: TGTGCCAGCAGGGTGGCAGGGTGGCTGGAGACCCAGTACTTC; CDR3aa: CASRVAGWLETQYF
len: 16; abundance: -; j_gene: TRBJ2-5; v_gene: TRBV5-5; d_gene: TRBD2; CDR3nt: TGTGCCAGCAGCTTGGGACTAGCTGTGTACCAAGAGACCCAGTACTTC; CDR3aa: CASSLGLAVYQETQYF
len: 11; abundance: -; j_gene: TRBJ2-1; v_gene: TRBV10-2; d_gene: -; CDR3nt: TGCGCCAGCAGTGAGGGCAGGGAGCAGTTCTTC; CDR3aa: CASSEGREQFF
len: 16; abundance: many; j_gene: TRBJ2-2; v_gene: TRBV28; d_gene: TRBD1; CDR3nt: TGTGCCAGCAAACCCTGGGGACAGACGAACACCGGGGAGCTGTTTTTT; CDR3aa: CASKPWGQTNTGELFF
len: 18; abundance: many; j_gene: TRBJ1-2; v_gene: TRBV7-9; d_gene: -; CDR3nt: TGTGCCAGCAGCAAAGAGGTACCGGGGACCGGCGGGTCGCGAGGCTACACCTTC; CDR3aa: CASSKEVPGTGGSRGYTF
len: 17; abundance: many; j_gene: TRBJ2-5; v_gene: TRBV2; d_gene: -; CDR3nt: TGTGCCAGCAGTGACAGAGTGACAGGGAGGGCGCAAGAGACCCAGTACTTC; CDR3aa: CASSDRVTGRAQETQYF
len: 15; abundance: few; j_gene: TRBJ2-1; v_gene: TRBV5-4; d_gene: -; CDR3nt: TGTGCCAGCAGTGACGACAGGACTTCCTACAATGAGCAGTTCTTC; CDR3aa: CASSDDRTSYNEQFF
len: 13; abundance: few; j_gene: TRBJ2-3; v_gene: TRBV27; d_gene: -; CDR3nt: TGTGCCAGCAGAGAGGACTACACAGATACGCAGTATTTT; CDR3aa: CASREDYTDTQYF
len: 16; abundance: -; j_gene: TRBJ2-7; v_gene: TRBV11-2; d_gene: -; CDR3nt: TGTGCCAGCAGCTTAGAATCAGGCGGTAGCTCCTACGAGCAGTACTTC; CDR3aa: CASSLESGGSSYEQYF
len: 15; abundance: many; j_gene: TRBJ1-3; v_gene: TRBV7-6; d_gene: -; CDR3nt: TGTGCCAGCAGTCTAAGCGGACATTCTGGAAACACCATATATTTT; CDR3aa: CASSLSGHSGNTIYF
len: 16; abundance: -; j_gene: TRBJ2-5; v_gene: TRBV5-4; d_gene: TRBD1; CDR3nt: TGTGCCAGCAGCTTTTTATTTCGGGACAGGGAAGAGACCCAGTACTTC; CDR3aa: CASSFLFRDREETQYF
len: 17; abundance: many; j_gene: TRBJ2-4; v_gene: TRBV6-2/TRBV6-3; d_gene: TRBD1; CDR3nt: TGTGCCAGCAGTTACTATAGGGACAGGTTAGCCAAAAACATTCAGTACTTC; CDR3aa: CASSYYRDRLAKNIQYF
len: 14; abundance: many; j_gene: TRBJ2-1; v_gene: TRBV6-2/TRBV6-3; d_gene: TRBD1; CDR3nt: TGTGCCAGCAGTTACCAGGGGGCCTACAATGAGCAGTTCTTC; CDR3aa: CASSYQGAYNEQFF
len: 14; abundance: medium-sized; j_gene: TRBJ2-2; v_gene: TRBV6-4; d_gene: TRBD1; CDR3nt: TGTGCCAGCAGTGACGGGACAGACACCGGGGAGCTGTTTTTT; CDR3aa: CASSDGTDTGELFF
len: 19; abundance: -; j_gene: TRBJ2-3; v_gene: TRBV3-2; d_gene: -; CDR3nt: TGTGCCAGCAGCCAAGATCGGACTAGCGGGGGCCCCAGCACAGATACGCAGTATTTT; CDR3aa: CASSQDRTSGGPSTDTQYF
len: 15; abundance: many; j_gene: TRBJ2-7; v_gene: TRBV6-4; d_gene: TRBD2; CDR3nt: TGTGCCAGCAGTGAAGAGAGCGGGGCATCCTACGAGCAGTACTTC; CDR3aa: CASSEESGASYEQYF
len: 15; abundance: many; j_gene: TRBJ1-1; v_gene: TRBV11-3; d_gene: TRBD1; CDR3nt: TGTGCCAGCAGCGCGCGACAGGGAACGAACACTGAAGCTTTCTTT; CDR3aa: CASSARQGTNTEAFF
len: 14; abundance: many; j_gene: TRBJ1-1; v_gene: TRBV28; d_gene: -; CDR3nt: TGTGCCAGCACCTACCCGCAGGGGCGCCGTGAAGCTTTCTTT; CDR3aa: CASTYPQGRREAFF
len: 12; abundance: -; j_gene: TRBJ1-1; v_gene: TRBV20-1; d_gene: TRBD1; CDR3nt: TGCAGTGCTCAACCGGGACAGGTTGAAGCTTTCTTT; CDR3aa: CSAQPGQVEAFF
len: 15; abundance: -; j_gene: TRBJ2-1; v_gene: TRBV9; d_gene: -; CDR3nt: TGTGCCAGCAGCGTAGACTCGGGCTCCTACAATGAGCAGTTCTTC; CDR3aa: CASSVDSGSYNEQFF
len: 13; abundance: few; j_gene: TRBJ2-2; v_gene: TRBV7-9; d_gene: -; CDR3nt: TGTGCCAGCAGGTTCCTACGGCTCGGGGAGCTGTTTTTT; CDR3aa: CASRFLRLGELFF
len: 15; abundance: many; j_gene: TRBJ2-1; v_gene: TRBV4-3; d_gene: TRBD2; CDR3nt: TGCGCCAGCAGCCAAGTACTAGCGAGGAACAATGAGCAGTTCTTC; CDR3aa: CASSQVLARNNEQFF
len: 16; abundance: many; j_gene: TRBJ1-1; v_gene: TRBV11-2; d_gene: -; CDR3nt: TGTGCCAGCAGCTTAGATCGTGGAAGCCGGAACACTGAAGCTTTCTTT; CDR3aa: CASSLDRGSRNTEAFF
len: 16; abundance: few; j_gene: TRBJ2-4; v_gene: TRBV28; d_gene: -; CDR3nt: TGTGCCAGCAGGGACGTGCCGTCCTTCGCCAAAAACATTCAGTACTTC; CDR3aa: CASRDVPSFAKNIQYF
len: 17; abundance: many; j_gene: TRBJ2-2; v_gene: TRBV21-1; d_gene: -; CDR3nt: TGTGCCAGCAGCAAAGAGGCCAGCATCTCGAACACCGGGGAGCTGTTTTTT; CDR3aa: CASSKEASISNTGELFF
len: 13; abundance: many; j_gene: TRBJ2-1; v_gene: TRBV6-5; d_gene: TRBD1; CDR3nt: TGTGCCAGCAGTAGGGACAGCTACAATGAGCAGTTCTTC; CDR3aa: CASSRDSYNEQFF
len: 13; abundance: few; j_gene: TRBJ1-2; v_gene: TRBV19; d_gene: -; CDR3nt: TGTGCCAGTAGTATATCGGATTTCTATGGCTACACCTTC; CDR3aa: CASSISDFYGYTF
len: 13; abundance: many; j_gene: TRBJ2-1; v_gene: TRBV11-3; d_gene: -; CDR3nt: TGTGCCAGCAGCTTAGCCGGGGGAAATGAGCAGTTCTTC; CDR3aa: CASSLAGGNEQFF
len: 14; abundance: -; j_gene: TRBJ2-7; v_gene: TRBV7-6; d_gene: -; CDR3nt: TGTGCCAGCAGCTTAAACAGGGTAGGGTACGAGCAGTACTTC; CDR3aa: CASSLNRVGYEQYF
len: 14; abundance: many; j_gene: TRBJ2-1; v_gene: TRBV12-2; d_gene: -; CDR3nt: TGTGCAAGTCACCCAGACCGGGTCGGGGATGAGCAGTTCTTC; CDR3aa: CASHPDRVGDEQFF
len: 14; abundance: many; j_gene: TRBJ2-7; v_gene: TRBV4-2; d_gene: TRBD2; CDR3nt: TGTGCCAGCAGCCAAGGGGACTATAGATGGGAGCAGTACTTC; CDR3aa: CASSQGDYRWEQYF
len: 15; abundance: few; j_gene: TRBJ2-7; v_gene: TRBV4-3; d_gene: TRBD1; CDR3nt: TGCGCCAGCAGCCAATCCGTTACAGGGGCCTACGAGCAGTACTTC; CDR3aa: CASSQSVTGAYEQYF
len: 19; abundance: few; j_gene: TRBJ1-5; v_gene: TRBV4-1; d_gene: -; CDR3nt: TGCGCCAGCAGCCAAGAAGGGCCAGGGATCTTCTATAGCAATCAGCCCCAGCATTTT; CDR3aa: CASSQEGPGIFYSNQPQHF